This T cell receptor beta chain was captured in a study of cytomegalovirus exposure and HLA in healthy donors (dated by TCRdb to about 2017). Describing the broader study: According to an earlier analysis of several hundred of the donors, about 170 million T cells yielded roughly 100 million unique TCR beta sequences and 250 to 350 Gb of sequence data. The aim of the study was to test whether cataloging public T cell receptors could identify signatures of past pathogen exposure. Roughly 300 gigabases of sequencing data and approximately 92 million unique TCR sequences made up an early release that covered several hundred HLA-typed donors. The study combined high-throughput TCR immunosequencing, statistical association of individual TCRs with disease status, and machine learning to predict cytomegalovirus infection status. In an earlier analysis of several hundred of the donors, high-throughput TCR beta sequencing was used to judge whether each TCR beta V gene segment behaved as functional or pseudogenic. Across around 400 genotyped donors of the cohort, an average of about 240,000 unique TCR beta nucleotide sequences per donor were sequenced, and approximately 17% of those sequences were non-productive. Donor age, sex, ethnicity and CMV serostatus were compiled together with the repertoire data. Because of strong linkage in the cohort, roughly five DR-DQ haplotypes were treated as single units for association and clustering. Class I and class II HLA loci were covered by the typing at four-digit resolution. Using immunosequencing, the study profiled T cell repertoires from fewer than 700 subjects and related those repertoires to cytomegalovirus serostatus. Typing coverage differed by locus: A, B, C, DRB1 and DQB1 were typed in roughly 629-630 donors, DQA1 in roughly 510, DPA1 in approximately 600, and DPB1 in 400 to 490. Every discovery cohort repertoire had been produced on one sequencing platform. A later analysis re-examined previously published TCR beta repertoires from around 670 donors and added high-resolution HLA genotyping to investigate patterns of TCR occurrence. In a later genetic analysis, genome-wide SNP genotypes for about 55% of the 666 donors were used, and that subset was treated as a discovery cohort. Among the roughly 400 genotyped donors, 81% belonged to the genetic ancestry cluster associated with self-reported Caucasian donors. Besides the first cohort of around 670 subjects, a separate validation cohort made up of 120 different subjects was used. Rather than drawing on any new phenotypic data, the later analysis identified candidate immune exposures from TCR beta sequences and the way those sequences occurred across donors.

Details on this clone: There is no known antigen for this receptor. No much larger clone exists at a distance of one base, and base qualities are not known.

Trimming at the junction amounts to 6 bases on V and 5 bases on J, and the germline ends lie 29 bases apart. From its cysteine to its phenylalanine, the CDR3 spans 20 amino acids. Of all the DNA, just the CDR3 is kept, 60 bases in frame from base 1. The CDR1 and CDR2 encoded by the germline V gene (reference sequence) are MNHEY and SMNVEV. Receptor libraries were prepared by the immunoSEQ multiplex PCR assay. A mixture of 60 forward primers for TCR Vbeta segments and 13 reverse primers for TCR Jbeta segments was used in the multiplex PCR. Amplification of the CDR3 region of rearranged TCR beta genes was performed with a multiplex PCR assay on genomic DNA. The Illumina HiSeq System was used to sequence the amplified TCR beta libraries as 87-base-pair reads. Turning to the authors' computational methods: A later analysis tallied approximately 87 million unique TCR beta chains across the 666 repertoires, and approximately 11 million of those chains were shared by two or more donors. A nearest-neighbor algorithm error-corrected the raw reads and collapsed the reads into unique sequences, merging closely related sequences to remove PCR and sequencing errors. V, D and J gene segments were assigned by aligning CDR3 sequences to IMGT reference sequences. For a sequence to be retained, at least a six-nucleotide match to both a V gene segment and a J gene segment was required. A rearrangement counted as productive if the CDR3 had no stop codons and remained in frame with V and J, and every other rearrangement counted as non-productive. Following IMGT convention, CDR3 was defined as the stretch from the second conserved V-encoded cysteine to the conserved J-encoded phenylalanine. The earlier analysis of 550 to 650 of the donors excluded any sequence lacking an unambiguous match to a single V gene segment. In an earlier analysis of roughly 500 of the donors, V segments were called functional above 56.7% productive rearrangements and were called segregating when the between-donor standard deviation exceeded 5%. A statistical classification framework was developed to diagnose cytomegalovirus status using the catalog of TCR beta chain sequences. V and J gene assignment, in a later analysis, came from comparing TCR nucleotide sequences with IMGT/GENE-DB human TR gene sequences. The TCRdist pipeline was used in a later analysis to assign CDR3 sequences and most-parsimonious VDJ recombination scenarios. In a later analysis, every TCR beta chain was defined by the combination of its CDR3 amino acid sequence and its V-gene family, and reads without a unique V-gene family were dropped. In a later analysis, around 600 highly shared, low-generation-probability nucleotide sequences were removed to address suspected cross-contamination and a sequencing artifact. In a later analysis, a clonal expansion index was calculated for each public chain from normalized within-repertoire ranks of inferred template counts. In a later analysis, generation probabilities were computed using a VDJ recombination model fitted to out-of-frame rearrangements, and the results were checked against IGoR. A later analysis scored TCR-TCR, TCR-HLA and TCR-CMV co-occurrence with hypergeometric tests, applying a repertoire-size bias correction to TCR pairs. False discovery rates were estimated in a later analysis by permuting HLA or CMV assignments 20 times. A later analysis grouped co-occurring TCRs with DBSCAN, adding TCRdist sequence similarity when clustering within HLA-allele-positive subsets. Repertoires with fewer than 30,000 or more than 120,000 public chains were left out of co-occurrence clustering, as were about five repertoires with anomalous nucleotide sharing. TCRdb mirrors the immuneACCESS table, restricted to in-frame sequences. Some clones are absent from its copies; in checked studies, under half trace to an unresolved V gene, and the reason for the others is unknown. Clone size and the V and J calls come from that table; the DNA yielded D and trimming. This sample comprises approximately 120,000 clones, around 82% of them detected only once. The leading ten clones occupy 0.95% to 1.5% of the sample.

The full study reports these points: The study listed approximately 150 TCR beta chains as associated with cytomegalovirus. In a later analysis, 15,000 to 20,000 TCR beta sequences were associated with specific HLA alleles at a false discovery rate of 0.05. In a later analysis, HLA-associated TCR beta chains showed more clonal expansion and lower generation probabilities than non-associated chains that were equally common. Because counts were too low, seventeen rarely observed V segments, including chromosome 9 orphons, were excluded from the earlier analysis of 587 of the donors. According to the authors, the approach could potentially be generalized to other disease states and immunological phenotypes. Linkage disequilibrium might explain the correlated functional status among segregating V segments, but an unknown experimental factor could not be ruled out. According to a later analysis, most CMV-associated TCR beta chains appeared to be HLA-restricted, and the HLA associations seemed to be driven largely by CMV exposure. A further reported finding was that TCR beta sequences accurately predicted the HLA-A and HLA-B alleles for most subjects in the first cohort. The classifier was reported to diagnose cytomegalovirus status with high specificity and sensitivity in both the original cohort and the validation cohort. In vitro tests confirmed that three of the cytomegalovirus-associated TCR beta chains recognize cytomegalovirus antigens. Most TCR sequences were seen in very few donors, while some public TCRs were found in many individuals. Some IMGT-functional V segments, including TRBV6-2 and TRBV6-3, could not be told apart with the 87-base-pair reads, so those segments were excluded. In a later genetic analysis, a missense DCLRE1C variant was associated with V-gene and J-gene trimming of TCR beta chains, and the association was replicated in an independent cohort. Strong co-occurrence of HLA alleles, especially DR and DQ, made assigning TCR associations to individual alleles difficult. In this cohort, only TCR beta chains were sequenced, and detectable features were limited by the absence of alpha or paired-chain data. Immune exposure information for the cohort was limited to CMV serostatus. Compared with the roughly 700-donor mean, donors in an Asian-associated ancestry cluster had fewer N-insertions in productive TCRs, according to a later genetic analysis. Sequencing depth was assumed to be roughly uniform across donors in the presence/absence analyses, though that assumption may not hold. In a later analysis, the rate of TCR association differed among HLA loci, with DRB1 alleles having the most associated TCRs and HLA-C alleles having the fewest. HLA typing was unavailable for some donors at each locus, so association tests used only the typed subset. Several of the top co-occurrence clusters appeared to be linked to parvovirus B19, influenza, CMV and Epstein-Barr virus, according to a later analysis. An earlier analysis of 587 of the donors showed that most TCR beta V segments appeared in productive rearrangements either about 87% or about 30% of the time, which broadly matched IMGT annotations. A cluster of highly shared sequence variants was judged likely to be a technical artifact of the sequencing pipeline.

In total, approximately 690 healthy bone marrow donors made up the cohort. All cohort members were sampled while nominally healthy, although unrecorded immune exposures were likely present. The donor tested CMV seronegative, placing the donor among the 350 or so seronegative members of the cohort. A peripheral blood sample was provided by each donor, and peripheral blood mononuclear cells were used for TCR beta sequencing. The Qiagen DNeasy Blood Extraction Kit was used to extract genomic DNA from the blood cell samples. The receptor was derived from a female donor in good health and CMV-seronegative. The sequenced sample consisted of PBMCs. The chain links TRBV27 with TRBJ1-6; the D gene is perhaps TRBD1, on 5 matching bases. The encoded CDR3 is CASRARRGKAGSVDNSPLHF. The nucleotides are TGTGCCAGCAGGGCGCGGAGGGGAAAGGCGGGGTCGGTAGATAATTCACCCCTCCACTTT.